Listed below are T cell receptor beta chains from one sample, sequenced in a study of siplizumab effects on memory and regulatory T cells. The protocol was immunoSEQ multiplex PCR, while the TCRdb copy is restricted to in-frame clones and leaves out a portion. The sample consists of over 100,000 clones, about 94% of them appearing once. The sample consisted of CD4+ T cells sorted from blood. These TCRs come from a human donor in good health. Each CDR3 is given without its conserved first and last residue.

>TRBV30|TRBJ1-6|13
AWSRGSSYNSPLH
>TRBV5-1|TRBJ1-2|10
ASSGDQRGYT
>TRBV28|TRBJ2-2|15
ASSSAGSRVGTGELF
>TRBV5-1|TRBJ2-1|13
ATTLDGAAINEQF
>TRBV28|TRBJ2-1|17
ASKLRSGVRVSLYNEQF
>TRBV5-6|TRBJ2-7|11
ASSHRLHGEQY
>TRBV28|TRBJ1-5|14
ASSLAKSVPDQPQH
>TRBV5-1|TRBJ1-1|13
ASSLGPREDTEAF
>TRBV5-1|TRBJ2-1|14
ASSGTSTGHYNEQF
>TRBV6-1|TRBJ1-2|12
ASSVADRTYGYT
>TRBV4-1|TRBJ2-5|12
ASSPRDLKETQY
>TRBV6-1|TRBJ2-7|13
ASSHNAASSYEQY
>TRBV5-1|TRBJ1-2|16
ASSLARRPLPGVGGYT
>TRBV10-3|TRBJ2-1|16
AISESGWPNLSYNEQF
>TRBV5-4|TRBJ1-3|11
ASSLQGANTIY
>TRBV11-3|TRBJ2-5|13
ASSLGGSAQETQY
>TRBV11-1|TRBJ2-3|13
ASSLGPQNTDTQY
>TRBV7-9|TRBJ2-1|10
ASSFGFFEQF
>TRBV18|TRBJ1-1|12
ASSPPVPNTEAF
>TRBV29-1|TRBJ1-2|12
SVEAQRELYGYT
>TRBV27|TRBJ2-3|12
ASSHQPRTDTQY
>TRBV18|TRBJ2-1|19
ASSPMDAASGRVSSYNEQF
>TRBV19|TRBJ2-3|13
ASSRAPQLADTQY
>TRBV5-1|TRBJ2-3|11
ASSWTVTDTQY
>TRBV6-6|TRBJ1-1|10
ASSSQDTEAF
>TRBV30|TRBJ1-2|9
AWSASTGYT
>TRBV19|TRBJ2-3|10
ASRGIGDTQY
>TRBV6-5|TRBJ1-2|12
ASSADRGHYGYT
>TRBV6-1|TRBJ2-7|9
ASSLQYEQY
>TRBV5-1|TRBJ2-7|13
ASSLGVRTLYEQY
>TRBV19|TRBJ2-2|12
ASLRGARTGELF
>TRBV10-1|TRBJ2-7|10
ASSPGLGEQY
>TRBV7-2|TRBJ2-3|12
ASSLGWQADTQY
>TRBV27|TRBJ1-5|15
ASSDRQGLGGNQPQH
>TRBV7-8|TRBJ1-2|14
ASSFSTTGRNYGYT
>TRBV9|TRBJ2-2|13
ASSPSERGDGELF
>TRBV1|TRBJ2-3|12
TSSLQPFTDTQY
>TRBV6-5|TRBJ2-3|12
ASKGNGRADTQY
>TRBV27|TRBJ2-7|14
ASSPPLRGRSYEQY
>TRBV25-1|TRBJ1-3|12
ASSGTEAGNTIY
>TRBV29-1|TRBJ2-1|11
SADPSSYNEQF
>TRBV18|TRBJ1-1|13
ASSDSMRINTEAF
>TRBV19|TRBJ2-7|12
ASSLKVRVYEQY
>TRBV6-6|TRBJ2-1|9
ASRLQNEQF
>TRBV5-1|TRBJ1-4|12
ASSFGGENEKLF
>TRBV11-2|TRBJ2-3|13
ASSLAGGGTDTQY
>TRBV9|TRBJ2-5|13
ASSVVWGNQETQY
>TRBV11-3|TRBJ2-1|14
ASSRGGVRFVNEQF
>TRBV7-9|TRBJ2-7|13
ASSLVQGISYEQY
>TRBV10-3|TRBJ2-2|16
AISEGLAGAQNTGELF